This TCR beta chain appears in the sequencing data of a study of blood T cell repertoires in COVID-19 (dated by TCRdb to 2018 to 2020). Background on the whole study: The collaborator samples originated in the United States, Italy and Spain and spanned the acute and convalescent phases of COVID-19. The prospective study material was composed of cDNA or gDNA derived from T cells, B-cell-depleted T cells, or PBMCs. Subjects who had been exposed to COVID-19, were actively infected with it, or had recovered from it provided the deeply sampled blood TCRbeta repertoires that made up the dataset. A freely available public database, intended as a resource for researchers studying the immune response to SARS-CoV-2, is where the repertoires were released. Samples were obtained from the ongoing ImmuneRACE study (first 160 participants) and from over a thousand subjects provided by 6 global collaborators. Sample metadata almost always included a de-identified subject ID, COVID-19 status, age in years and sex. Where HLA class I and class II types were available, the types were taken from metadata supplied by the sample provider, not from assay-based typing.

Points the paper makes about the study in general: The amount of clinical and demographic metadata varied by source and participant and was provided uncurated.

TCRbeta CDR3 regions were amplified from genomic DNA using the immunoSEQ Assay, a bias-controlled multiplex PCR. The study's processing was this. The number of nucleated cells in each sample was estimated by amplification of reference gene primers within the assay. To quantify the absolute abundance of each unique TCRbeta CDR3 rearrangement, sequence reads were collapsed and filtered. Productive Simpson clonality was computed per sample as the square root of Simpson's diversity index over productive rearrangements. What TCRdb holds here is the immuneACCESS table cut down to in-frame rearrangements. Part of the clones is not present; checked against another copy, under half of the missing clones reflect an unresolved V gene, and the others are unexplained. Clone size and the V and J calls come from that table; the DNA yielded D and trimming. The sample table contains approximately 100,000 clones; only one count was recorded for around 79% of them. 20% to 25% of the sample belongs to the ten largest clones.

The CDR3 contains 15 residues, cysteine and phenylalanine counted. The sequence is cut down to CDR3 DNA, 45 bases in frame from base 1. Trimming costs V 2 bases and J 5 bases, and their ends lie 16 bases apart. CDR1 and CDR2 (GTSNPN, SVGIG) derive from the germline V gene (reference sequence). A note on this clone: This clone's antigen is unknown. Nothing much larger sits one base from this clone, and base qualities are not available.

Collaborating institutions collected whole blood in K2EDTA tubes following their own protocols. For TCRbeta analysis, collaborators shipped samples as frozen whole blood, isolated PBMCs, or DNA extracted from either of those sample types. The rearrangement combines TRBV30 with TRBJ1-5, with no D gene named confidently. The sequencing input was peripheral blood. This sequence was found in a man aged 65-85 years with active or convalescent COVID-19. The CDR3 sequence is CAWSRPGNNYQPQHF. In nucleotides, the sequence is TGTGCCTGGAGTCGCCCGGGGAATAATTATCAGCCCCAGCATTTT.